The 30 T cell receptor beta chains below come from one sample, sequenced in a study of beta chain features in type 1 diabetes listed by TCRdb under 2018. These receptors' targets are unknown. The paper's findings and limits, for the study overall: A moderate but significant shortening of TCRB CDR3 length was observed in type 1 diabetes patients in all four CD4+ subsets.

The library was prepared using the immunoSEQ multiplex PCR assay. The entire amount of isolated RNA was reverse transcribed using the High Capacity cDNA Reverse Transcription Kit, so the sequenced TCRB transcripts were expressed ones. TCRdb holds this immuneACCESS table with in-frame rearrangements only. Some clones are missing; in checked studies, unresolved V genes explain under half, and the rest has no known cause. Within this sample are 200,000 to 250,000 clones, with about 15% of them counted one time only. 0.015% to 0.02% of the sample is in the top ten clones. Material for sequencing was naive CD4+ T cells from blood. This specimen's cell subset or site label, interpreted: true naive CD4+ T cells. All receptors derive from a man aged 25-45 years with type 1 diabetes.

The V gene is TRBV30, the J gene TRBJ2-7; 8 bases align to TRBD1. The CDR3 consists of 13 residues. Trimming cost V 4 bases and J 4 bases; bases outside gene matches: 6. Germline-derived CDR1 and CDR2 are GTSNPN and SVGIG (reference sequence). This CDR3 is CAWKLQGGYEQYF. CDR3 nucleotide sequence: TGTGCCTGGAAATTACAGGGGGGTTACGAGCAGTACTTC. Drawing the rest from reference TRBV30 and TRBJ2-7, the complete variable domain is SQTIHQWPATLVQPVGSPLSLECTVEGTSNPNLYWYRQAAGRGLQLLFYSVGIGQISSEVPQNLSASRPQDRQFILSSKKLLLSDSGFYLCAWKLQGGYEQYFGPGTRLTVT.

This clone was picked up a small number of times. The rearrangement joins TRBV11-3 to TRBJ2-7; D unclear. This CDR3 has 13 residues. The V end lost 1 base, the J end lost 5 bases, and 9 bases lay between the germline ends. Germline CDR1 is SGHNT and CDR2 is YENEEA. The CDR3 reads CASSLAGYHEQYF. CDR3 nucleotides: TGTGCCAGCAGCTTAGCAGGTTACCACGAGCAGTACTTC.

The rearrangement joins TRBV7-2 to TRBJ2-1; D ambiguous. Germline V gene sequence: CDR1 SGHTA, CDR2 FQGNSA. The ends were cut back, 1 base at V and 3 bases at J, with 13 bases in the middle. The CDR3 length is 16 residues. For the CDR3, the DNA is TGTGCCAGCAGCTTAGTGTCACTTACCCTCTACAATGAGCAGTTCTTC. It encodes CASSLVSLTLYNEQFF. The full variable domain, with the rest looked up from reference TRBV7-2 and TRBJ2-1, is GAGVSQSPSNKVTEKGKDVELRCDPISGHTALYWYRQSLGQGLEFLIYFQGNSAPDKSGLPSDRFSAERTGGSVSTLTIQRTQQEDSAVYLCASSLVSLTLYNEQFFGPGTRLTVL.

This clone was seen a handful of times. The chain is built from TRBV5-1 and TRBJ2-3; no reliable D call. The CDR3 runs to 15 residues. Deletions cut 1 base from V and 0 bases from J, with 9 bases between. Germline V gene data show CDR1 as SGHRS and CDR2 as YFSETQ. CDR3 amino acids: CASSLRRGSTDTQYF. The CDR3 DNA reads TGCGCCAGCAGCTTGAGAAGAGGAAGCACAGATACGCAGTATTTT.

The sample holds a few counts of this clone. This CDR3 is CASRAGTGSTYGYTF. CDR3 nucleotide sequence: TGTGCCAGCAGGGCCGGGACAGGCTCGACCTATGGCTACACCTTC. This chain links TRBV6-6 with TRBJ1-2, with TRBD1 matching 8 bases. The CDR3 loop spans 15 amino acids. Germline-derived CDR1 and CDR2 are MNHNY and SVGAGI (reference sequence). The V segment lost 6 bases and the J segment 4 bases; nucleotides outside the gene matches: 10.

This sequence joins TRBV7-2 and TRBJ2-7; D might be TRBD1 (6 bases). There are 15 residues in the CDR3. The germline gives CDR1 SGHTA, CDR2 FQGNSA. V was shortened by 5 bases and J by 2 bases, with 16 bases between the two germline ends. CDR3 sequence (DNA): TGTGCCAGCAGCCAACAGGGTGGTATCCCCTACGAGCAGTACTTC. Its protein product is CASSQQGGIPYEQYF. The full variable domain, with the rest looked up from reference TRBV7-2 and TRBJ2-7, is GAGVSQSPSNKVTEKGKDVELRCDPISGHTALYWYRQSLGQGLEFLIYFQGNSAPDKSGLPSDRFSAERTGGSVSTLTIQRTQQEDSAVYLCASSQQGGIPYEQYFGPGTRLTVT.

V gene TRBV18 combines with J gene TRBJ2-2; 10 bases are shared with TRBD2. The ends lost 6 bases at V and 2 bases at J; junction bases unmatched: 6. This CDR3 spans 16 amino acids. Germline CDR1 is KGHSH and CDR2 is LQKENI. CDR3 residues: CASSTGTSDNTGELFF. CDR3 bases: TGTGCCAGCTCCACCGGGACTAGCGATAACACCGGGGAGCTGTTTTTT. Full variable domain (outside the CDR3, taken from reference TRBV18 and TRBJ2-2): NAGVMQNPRHLVRRRGQEARLRCSPMKGHSHVYWYRQLPEEGLKFMVYLQKENIIDESGMPKERFSAEFPKEGPSILRIQQVVRGDSAAYFCASSTGTSDNTGELFFGEGSRLTVL.

The chain carries TRBV2 and TRBJ1-1; perhaps TRBD1 as D (6 bases). Germline CDR1 reads SNHLY; CDR2 reads FYNNEI. Deletions cut 7 bases from V and 1 base from J, with 10 bases between. The CDR3 is 13 residues long. The CDR3 DNA sequence: TGTGCCAGCACTAGACAGGAGAACACTGAAGCTTTCTTT. This codes for CASTRQENTEAFF.

The V gene is TRBV6-5, the J gene TRBJ2-5, with 12 bases matching TRBD1. V lost 4 bases and J lost 4; bases outside the gene matches: 7. The V gene's germline CDR1 is MNHEY and CDR2 SVGAGI. The CDR3 has 16 residues. In DNA form, the CDR3 reads TGTGCCAGCAGTTCCCGGGACAGGGGGCGCGGAGAGACCCAGTACTTC. As protein: CASSSRDRGRGETQYF.

J is TRBJ2-1 and V is TRBV21-1; TRBD1, the table's D call, lacks a check against the DNA. TRBV21-1 is flagged as a pseudogene. The CDR3 has 17 amino acids. CDR3 DNA: TGTGCCAGCAGTTTAGAACGTGCCAGGGCCTCCTACAATGAGCAGTTCTTC. It yields the protein CASSLERARASYNEQFF.

This chain uses TRBV2 with TRBJ2-5; tentative D call: TRBD2 (5 bases). Germline lookup yields CDR1 SNHLY and CDR2 FYNNEI. The CDR3 has 15 residues. Between the trimmed V and J ends, which lost 5 bases and 5 bases, there was a span of 18 bases. DNA of the CDR3: TGTGCCAGCAGTTCAGACGGACTTGCTGTCGAGACCCAGTACTTC. This sequence encodes CASSSDGLAVETQYF.

The chain couples TRBV6-1 to TRBJ2-2, with D possibly TRBD2 on 5 matching bases. The germline CDR1 and CDR2 sequences are MNHNS and SASEGT. This CDR3 has 15 residues. Between the trimmed V and J ends, which lost 4 bases and 2 bases, there was a span of 11 bases. The DNA of the CDR3 is TGTGCCAGCAGTGGGAGGAACAACAACACCGGGGAGCTGTTTTTT. It specifies CASSGRNNNTGELFF.

This clone appeared a few times. This chain links TRBV5-4 with TRBJ1-4, with D perhaps TRBD1 (5 bases). CDR1 and CDR2 from the germline V gene are SGHNT and YYREEE (reference sequence). The CDR3 consists of 14 residues. Trimming shortened V by 0 bases and J by 6 bases, and 9 bases separated the two germline ends. CDR3 residues: CASSLVGRDEKLFF. CDR3 coding DNA: TGTGCCAGCAGCTTGGTGGGCAGGGATGAAAAACTGTTTTTT.

A few counts support this clone. The J gene is TRBJ2-3, the V gene TRBV30, with a tentative D call TRBD2 (5 bases). CDR3 length: 14 amino acids. Trimming stripped 0 bases from V and 0 bases from J, with 7 bases between. Germline V gives CDR1 GTSNPN, CDR2 SVGIG (reference sequence). CDR3: CAWSVRTSTDTQYF. As DNA, the CDR3 is TGTGCCTGGAGTGTAAGGACTAGCACAGATACGCAGTATTTT.

This clone was detected a few times. This specimen includes other DNA sequences encoding the same CDR3. The chain has TRBV2 and TRBJ1-5; 8 bases match TRBD1. CDR1 and CDR2 from the germline V gene are SNHLY and FYNNEI. CDR3 length: 14 residues. J gave up 4 bases and V 4 bases, and 3 bases lay outside the gene matches. DNA of the CDR3: TGTGCCAGCAGTGGAGGACAGGGTAATCAGCCCCAGCATTTT. Translating it yields CASSGGQGNQPQHF.

This clone was seen a handful of times. The CDR3 DNA sequence: TGTGCCAGCAGACTAGGACTAGCGGTCTACAATGAGCAGTTCTTC. This sequence encodes CASRLGLAVYNEQFF. V and J are TRBV6-6 and TRBJ2-1; 10 bases agree with TRBD2. CDR3 size: 15 residues. The germline V gene has CDR1 MNHNY and CDR2 SVGAGI (reference sequence). V gave up 6 bases and J gave up 3 bases; unmatched junction bases: 5.

This clone has a handful of counts. The chain combines TRBV5-1 with TRBJ1-4, with a weak D call TRBD1 (5 bases). CDR1 and CDR2 from the germline V gene are SGHRS and YFSETQ. V was pared by 0 bases and J by 13 bases, with 13 bases between. The CDR3 runs to 13 residues. For the CDR3, the DNA is TGCGCCAGCAGCTTGGAAGGGGAGCGGGGACTGTTTTTT. Translated: CASSLEGERGLFF.

This clone was detected a few times. This sequence joins TRBV4-1 and TRBJ2-7; a weak D match, TRBD2 (5 bases). The CDR3 is 10 residues long. The germline V gene has CDR1 MGHRA and CDR2 YSYEKL. The CDR3 here is CAAGRREQYF. DNA for the CDR3: TGCGCTGCGGGCAGGCGGGAGCAGTACTTC.

V gene TRBV5-4 combines with J gene TRBJ1-1, with D perhaps TRBD1 (5 bases). V dropped 4 bases and J dropped 4 bases, with 14 bases sitting between them. The germline CDR1 and CDR2 sequences are SGHNT and YYREEE (reference sequence). The CDR3 has 14 amino acids. Here the CDR3 DNA reads TGTGCCAGCAGCCTCTTCCAGGGCGGCACTGAAGCTTTCTTT. Its protein product is CASSLFQGGTEAFF.

This clone has a handful of counts. The gene calls are TRBV5-1 and TRBJ2-5, with TRBD1 identical over 8 bases. The V segment lost 0 bases and the J segment 4 bases; nucleotides outside the gene matches: 2. The CDR3 has 14 amino acids. Germline V gene data show CDR1 as SGHRS and CDR2 as YFSETQ. The CDR3 coding sequence is TGCGCCAGCAGCTTGGGCAGGGGGCGAGAGACCCAGTACTTC. Its protein product is CASSLGRGRETQYF.

The CDR3 region has the DNA TGTGCCAGCAGCCAGACGGGGGAATATGGCTACACCTTC. Protein product: CASSQTGEYGYTF. The J gene is TRBJ1-2, the V gene TRBV7-2; D possibly corresponds to TRBD1 (5 bases). The V gene's germline CDR1 is SGHTA and CDR2 FQGNSA. V was clipped by 5 bases and J by 5 bases, with 12 bases between them. CDR3 length equals 13 residues.

This clone was picked up a small number of times. This chain connects TRBV7-9 to TRBJ2-5; D possibly corresponds to TRBD1 (6 bases). From germline, CDR1 is SEHNR and CDR2 FQNEAQ (reference sequence). V shed 1 base and J shed 3 bases, with 6 bases lying between them. The CDR3 length is 13 residues. CDR3 protein: CASSLGTEETQYF. Here the CDR3 DNA reads TGTGCCAGCAGCTTAGGGACAGAAGAGACCCAGTACTTC.

The chain links TRBV5-1 to TRBJ2-7; 10 bases align to TRBD1. Germline V gene lookup returns CDR1 SGHRS and CDR2 YFSETQ. The V gene end was trimmed by 0 bases and the J gene end by 4 bases; junction bases not matched to a gene: 7. CDR3 size: 16 residues. CDR3 sequence: CASSLGTGGNRYEQYF. The CDR3 region has the DNA TGCGCCAGCAGCTTGGGGACAGGGGGAAACAGATACGAGCAGTACTTC.

This clone was seen just once. The chain links TRBV7-9 to TRBJ2-1; D remains unclear. Germline lookup yields CDR1 SEHNR and CDR2 FQNEAQ (reference sequence). V dropped 0 bases and J dropped 8 bases, with 11 bases sitting between them. The CDR3 length is 14 residues. CDR3 amino acids: CASSLATSDHEQFF. The CDR3 DNA sequence: TGTGCCAGCAGCTTAGCCACAAGCGATCATGAGCAGTTCTTC. Full variable domain (missing parts from reference TRBV7-9 and TRBJ2-1): DTGVSQNPRHKITKRGQNVTFRCDPISEHNRLYWYRQTLGQGPEFLTYFQNEAQLEKSRLLSDRFSAERPKGSFSTLEIQRTEQGDSAMYLCASSLATSDHEQFFGPGTRLTVL.

The rearrangement links TRBV7-9 to TRBJ2-7; D call uncertain. This CDR3 is 14 amino acids long. V gave up 1 base and J gave up 3 bases, with 10 bases separating them. The germline gives CDR1 SEHNR, CDR2 FQNEAQ (reference sequence). The chain's CDR3 is CASSLEASYYEQYF. CDR3 nucleotides: TGTGCCAGCAGCTTAGAAGCAAGCTACTACGAGCAGTACTTC.

The chain couples TRBV19 to TRBJ2-1; possibly TRBD1 for D (5 bases). The CDR3 is made up of 15 amino acids. Germline V gives CDR1 LNHDA, CDR2 SQIVND (reference sequence). Deletions cut 4 bases from V and 0 bases from J, with 10 bases between. CDR3 coding DNA: TGTGCCAGTAGTAGTAGACAGAGCTCCTACAATGAGCAGTTCTTC. Translation: CASSSRQSSYNEQFF.

This clone was seen a handful of times. Other nucleotide sequences in the sample specify the same CDR3. V gene TRBV29-1 combines with J gene TRBJ2-5, with TRBD1 identical over 9 bases. With V trimmed by 6 bases and J by 5 bases, 4 bases remained unmatched. The CDR3 is made up of 12 amino acids. Per the germline V gene, CDR1 is SQVTM and CDR2 is ANQGSEA. CDR3 sequence: CSVYRGQETQYF. CDR3 in DNA: TGCAGCGTCTACAGGGGGCAGGAGACCCAGTACTTC.

The DNA of the CDR3 is TGTGCCAGCAGCTTCTCCCTAAACTCCTACGAGCAGTACTTC. Translating it yields CASSFSLNSYEQYF. The chain is built from TRBV7-2 and TRBJ2-7, with D unresolved. V was shortened by 3 bases and J by 0 bases, with 9 bases between the two germline ends. This CDR3 has 14 amino acids. Looked up from germline, CDR1 is SGHTA and CDR2 is FQGNSA.

This clone was detected a few times. This chain links TRBV6-6 with TRBJ2-1; TRBD1 matches at 10 bases. The CDR3 consists of 13 residues. V lost 6 bases, J lost 5 bases, and 1 base stayed unmatched. Germline V lookup: CDR1 MNHNY, CDR2 SVGAGI (reference sequence). The CDR3 is CASRGTGDNEQFF. In nucleotides, the CDR3 is TGTGCCAGCAGAGGGACAGGGGACAATGAGCAGTTCTTC.

This clone was observed a few times. The rearrangement uses TRBV5-6 and TRBJ1-5; D ambiguous. Germline CDR1 reads SGHDT; CDR2 reads YYEEEE. The CDR3 covers 13 residues. The V end was cut by 2 bases, the J end by 5 bases, with 8 bases between. CDR3 nucleotide sequence: TGTGCCAGCAGCTTTATGAGGGATCAGCCCCAGCATTTT. Translating it yields CASSFMRDQPQHF.